These 23 T cell receptor beta chains share one sample of origin, sequenced in a study of patients and donors after allogeneic stem cell transplantation. One entry per CDR3 protein, called by TCRdb with MiXCR from the RT-PCR reads. Here the sample spans roughly 880,000 distinct CDR3 sequences, roughly 17% being singletons. The sample comprised blood, either unsorted or a sorted T cell fraction (not recorded which). These receptor sequences come from a human donor who was either an allogeneic HSCT recipient or a stem cell or donor lymphocyte infusion donor (not recorded which). It is not recorded whose cells these are; they may come from a transplant donor.

This clonotype was counted between two and nine times. The V and J genes are TRBV5-1 and TRBJ2-2; D may match TRBD1 or TRBD2 (5 bases each). V lost 0 bases, J lost 3 bases, and 15 bases lay in between. CDR3 length equals 17 residues. Germline V CDR1 and CDR2: SGHRS, YFSETQ. The CDR3 sequence is CASSLVGGTAYTGELFF. The CDR3 DNA reads as TGCGCCAGCAGCTTGGTTGGGGGAACGGCCTACACCGGGGAGCTGTTTTTT.

V usage is TRBV6-1 and J usage is TRBJ2-1; 14 nucleotides match TRBD2. Per the germline V gene, CDR1 is MNHNS and CDR2 is SASEGT. This CDR3 is built from 17 residues. J was trimmed by 9 bases and V by 7 bases; bases with no gene match: 14. The CDR3 sequence: CASTKGKTSGRAGEQFF. The CDR3 DNA follows: TGTGCCAGCACCAAAGGGAAGACTAGCGGGAGGGCCGGTGAGCAGTTCTTC.

This clonotype was observed a few times. The chain joins TRBV20-1 to TRBJ1-1; D is ambiguous. There are 13 residues in the CDR3. Trimming pared 5 bases from V and 1 base from J, leaving 11 bases between. Germline CDR1 and CDR2: DFQATT and SNEGSKA (reference sequence). The chain's CDR3 is CSAVDRENTEAFF. The CDR3 DNA reads TGCAGTGCTGTTGACCGTGAGAACACTGAAGCTTTCTTT.

There are a few counts of this clonotype. The genes are TRBV9 and TRBJ2-5; no definite D call. Germline values: CDR1 SGDLS, CDR2 YYNGEE. Trimming pared 4 bases from V and 0 bases from J, leaving 10 bases between. This CDR3 contains 14 residues. The CDR3 DNA reads TGTGCCAGCAGCACCACGAATAACCAAGAGACCCAGTACTTC. This encodes CASSTTNNQETQYF.

The CDR3 coding sequence is TGTGCCAGCAGCCTCAGCGGGACTCCTGGCGAGCAGTACTTC. This translates into CASSLSGTPGEQYF. The V and J genes are TRBV5-4 and TRBJ2-7; 7 bases match TRBD2. CDR1 is SGHNT and CDR2 is YYREEE in the germline V gene (reference sequence). The CDR3 extends over 14 amino acids. With V trimmed by 4 bases and J by 6 bases, 10 bases remained unmatched.

This clonotype occurred a few times. The chain links TRBV19 to TRBJ1-4; TRBD1 matches at 12 bases. Germline V lookup: CDR1 LNHDA, CDR2 SQIVND (reference sequence). The ends lost 5 bases at V and 7 bases at J; junction bases unmatched: 2. The CDR3 is 14 amino acids. DNA of the CDR3: TGTGCCAGTAGTGCGGGACAGGGGGCTGAAAAACTGTTTTTT. Protein sequence: CASSAGQGAEKLFF.

The rearrangement joins TRBV10-3 to TRBJ1-2; a weak D match, TRBD1 (6 bases). The CDR3 loop spans 14 amino acids. Trimming removed 2 bases at V and 3 bases at J, with 10 bases between. Germline assignment: CDR1 ENHRY and CDR2 SYGVKD. The CDR3 here is CAISEGGGHYGYTF. The CDR3 DNA follows: TGTGCCATCAGTGAGGGGGGGGGCCACTATGGCTACACCTTC.

The gene calls are TRBV4-2 and TRBJ2-7; possibly TRBD2 for D (6 bases). Trimming took off 1 base at V and 3 bases at J, with 10 bases between the two ends. Germline V lookup: CDR1 LGHNA, CDR2 YNFKEQ. The CDR3 contains 14 residues. The DNA for the CDR3 is TGTGCCAGCAGCCAAGCCCTAGCGCTCTACGAGCAGTACTTC. This translates into CASSQALALYEQYF.

This chain joins TRBV3-1 and TRBJ2-5; TRBD2 matches 11 bases. V shed 4 bases and J 2 bases; nucleotides not matched to a gene: 9. The CDR3 is made up of 17 amino acids. The germline gives CDR1 LGHDT, CDR2 YNNKEL (reference sequence). This CDR3 reads CASSRLPTSGVQETQYF. In nucleotides, the CDR3 is TGTGCCAGCAGCCGCCTTCCGACTAGCGGGGTACAAGAGACCCAGTACTTC.

Only a few counts were recorded for this clonotype. V and J are TRBV4-3 and TRBJ1-1, with 9 bases matching TRBD1. The CDR3 is made up of 15 amino acids. Trimming took 4 bases from V and 7 from J; bases not matched to a gene: 10. In germline, CDR1 is LGHNA, CDR2 YSLEER. The CDR3 is CASSPDRGGGGEAFF. DNA for the CDR3: TGCGCCAGCAGCCCGGACAGGGGCGGGGGTGGTGAAGCTTTCTTT.

The chain is built from TRBV6-1 and TRBJ2-4; TRBD1 might be the D (5 bases). This CDR3 is 14 amino acids long. Germline V gene lookup returns CDR1 MNHNS and CDR2 SASEGT. Between the trimmed V and J ends, which lost 2 bases and 9 bases, there was a span of 14 bases. The CDR3: CASSELRGRGIQYF. For the CDR3, the DNA is TGTGCCAGCAGTGAATTAAGGGGAAGGGGCATTCAGTACTTC.

The V and J genes are TRBV3-1 and TRBJ2-7, with 8 positions matching TRBD1. Germline CDR1 and CDR2: LGHDT and YNNKEL (reference sequence). This CDR3 comprises 14 residues. V lost 4 bases to trimming and J lost 3 bases; unmatched junction nucleotides: 5. The CDR3 loop is CASSRVDRDYEQYF. CDR3 bases: TGTGCCAGCAGCCGAGTGGACAGGGACTACGAGCAGTACTTC.

This chain connects TRBV7-9 to TRBJ1-4; 9 nucleotides agree with TRBD1. V shed 4 bases, J shed 8 bases, and the junction held 2 bases outside the gene matches. Germline assignment: CDR1 SEHNR and CDR2 FQNEAQ (reference sequence). The CDR3 is 13 amino acids. The CDR3 DNA sequence: TGTGCCAGCAGCTCAACAGGGGGCGAAAAACTGTTTTTT. Its translation is CASSSTGGEKLFF.

This clonotype appeared a few times. V and J are TRBV7-6 and TRBJ1-3; D is ambiguous. This CDR3 spans 15 amino acids. Trimming removed 6 bases from V and 2 bases from J, with 14 bases in between. The germline gives CDR1 SGHVS, CDR2 FNYEAQ. CDR3 coding DNA: TGTGCCAGCAGTACCGTCGGTGGCACTGGAAACACCATATATTTT. Translated, it gives CASSTVGGTGNTIYF.

This clonotype was counted only a few times. This chain uses TRBV24-1 with TRBJ2-7; TRBD2 aligns across 12 bases. CDR3 length: 15 amino acids. V was pared by 4 bases and J by 7 bases, with 7 bases of the junction left unmatched. Germline V gives CDR1 KGHDR, CDR2 SFDVKD. CDR3: CATSDTTSGRGEQYF. The CDR3 DNA is TGTGCCACCAGTGACACGACTAGCGGGAGAGGTGAGCAGTACTTC.

The genes are TRBV20-1 and TRBJ2-6, with D perhaps matching TRBD2 (6 bases). Trimming shortened V by 4 bases and J by 0 bases, and 13 bases separated the two germline ends. Per germline, CDR1 DFQATT and CDR2 SNEGSKA (reference sequence). The CDR3 sequence is 16 residues long. The CDR3 spells CSATRGSFSGANVLTF. DNA of the CDR3: TGCAGTGCTACCCGGGGGTCCTTCTCTGGGGCCAACGTCCTGACTTTC.

This clonotype was observed a handful of times. CDR3 nucleotide sequence: TGTGCCAGCAGCTTCGGGACAGGGGGCTCCTATGGCTACACCTTC. Translated, it gives CASSFGTGGSYGYTF. This rearrangement joins TRBV7-9 to TRBJ1-2; 12 bases align to TRBD1. V shed 3 bases and J 4 bases; nucleotides not matched to a gene: 3. The CDR3 sequence is 15 residues long. CDR1 and CDR2 from the germline V gene are SEHNR and FQNEAQ (reference sequence).

The chain uses TRBV6-1 and TRBJ2-3; perhaps TRBD1 as D (6 bases). V gave up 5 bases and J gave up 4 bases, with 13 bases separating them. The CDR3 sequence is 14 residues long. Germline CDR1 reads MNHNS; CDR2 reads SASEGT. The CDR3 coding sequence is TGTGCCAGCAGTCGACAGGTCGGCCCAGATACGCAGTATTTT. It encodes CASSRQVGPDTQYF.

This clonotype was counted between two and nine times. V usage is TRBV12-3 or TRBV12-4 and J usage is TRBJ2-3; D is undetermined. V lost 2 bases to trimming and J lost 2 bases, with 11 bases between them. CDR3 size: 15 residues. The CDR3: CASSLRGSLTDTQYF. The CDR3 region has the DNA TGTGCCAGCAGTTTACGAGGCTCACTCACAGATACGCAGTATTTT.

This clonotype has only a few counts. The V call is TRBV12-3 or TRBV12-4, the J call TRBJ2-3; 7 bases map to TRBD2. The CDR3 spans 15 residues. Trimming removed 3 bases from V and 1 base from J; junction bases left unmatched: 4. CDR3 in DNA: TGTGCCAGCAGTTTGGGAGGGGCTCGCACAGATACGCAGTATTTT. Translating gives CASSLGGARTDTQYF.

This clonotype was seen only once. The J gene is TRBJ1-5, the V gene TRBV25-1; 8 bases are shared with TRBD1. CDR1 is MGHDK and CDR2 is SYGVNS in the germline V gene. Unmatched junction bases numbered 3, after V lost 4 bases and J lost 4 bases. This CDR3 contains 14 residues. DNA of the CDR3: TGTGCCAGCAGTGGGGACAGGAAAAATCAGCCCCAGCATTTT. Residues: CASSGDRKNQPQHF.

This clonotype was counted between two and nine times. The rearrangement links TRBV10-3 to TRBJ1-5, with no clear D. The CDR3 loop spans 13 amino acids. Trimming took 6 bases from V and 6 from J, leaving 12 bases between them. The germline CDR1 and CDR2 sequences are ENHRY and SYGVKD. The CDR3 sequence: CAIRRTDGQPQHF. CDR3 in DNA: TGTGCCATCAGACGGACGGACGGTCAGCCCCAGCATTTT.

This clonotype was detected only a few times. This chain uses TRBV18 with TRBJ2-7; no firm D call. The CDR3 is 12 residues long. The ends were cut back, 3 bases at V and 3 bases at J, with 6 bases in the middle. Germline CDR1 reads KGHSH; CDR2 reads LQKENI. The CDR3 bases are TGTGCCAGCTCACCGGTAGACTACGAGCAGTACTTC. Translation gives CASSPVDYEQYF.